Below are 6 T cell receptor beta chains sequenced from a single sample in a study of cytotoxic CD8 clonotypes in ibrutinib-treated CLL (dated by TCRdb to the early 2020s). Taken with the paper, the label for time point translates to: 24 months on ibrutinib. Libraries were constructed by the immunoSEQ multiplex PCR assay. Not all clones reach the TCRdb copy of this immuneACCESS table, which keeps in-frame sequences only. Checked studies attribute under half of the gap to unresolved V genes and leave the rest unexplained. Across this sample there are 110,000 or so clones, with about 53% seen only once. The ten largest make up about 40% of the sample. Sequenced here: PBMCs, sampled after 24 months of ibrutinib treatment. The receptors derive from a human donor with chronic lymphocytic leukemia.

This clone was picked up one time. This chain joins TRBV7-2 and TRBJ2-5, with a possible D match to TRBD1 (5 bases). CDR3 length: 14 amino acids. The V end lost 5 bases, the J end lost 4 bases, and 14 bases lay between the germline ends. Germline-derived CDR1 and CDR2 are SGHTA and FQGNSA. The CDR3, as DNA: TGTGCCAGCAGCCCAGGGCGACCCCGAGAGACCCAGTACTTC. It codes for CASSPGRPRETQYF.

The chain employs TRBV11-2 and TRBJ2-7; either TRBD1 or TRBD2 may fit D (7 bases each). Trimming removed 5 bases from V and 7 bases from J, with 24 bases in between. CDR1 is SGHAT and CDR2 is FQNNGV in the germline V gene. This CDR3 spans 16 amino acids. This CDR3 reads CASSAAGAGQGGEQYF. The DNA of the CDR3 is TGTGCCAGCAGCGCAGCCGGGGCTGGGCAGGGGGGGGAGCAGTACTTC.

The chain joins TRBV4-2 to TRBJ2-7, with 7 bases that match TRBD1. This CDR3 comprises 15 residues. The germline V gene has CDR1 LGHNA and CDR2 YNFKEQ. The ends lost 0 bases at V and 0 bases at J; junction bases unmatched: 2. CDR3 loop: CASSQEDRSSYEQYF. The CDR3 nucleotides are TGTGCCAGCAGCCAAGAGGACAGGAGCTCCTACGAGCAGTACTTC.

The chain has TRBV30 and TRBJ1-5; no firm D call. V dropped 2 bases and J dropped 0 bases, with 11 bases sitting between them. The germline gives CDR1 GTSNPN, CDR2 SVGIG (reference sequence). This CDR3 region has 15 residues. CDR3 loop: CAWSMDGYSNQPQHF. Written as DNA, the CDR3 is TGTGCCTGGAGTATGGACGGATATAGCAATCAGCCCCAGCATTTT.

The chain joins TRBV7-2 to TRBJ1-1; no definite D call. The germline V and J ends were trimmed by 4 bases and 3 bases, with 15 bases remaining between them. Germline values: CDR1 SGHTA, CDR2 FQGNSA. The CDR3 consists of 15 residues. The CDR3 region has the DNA TGTGCCAGCAGCTCTACGGGGATAATTTACACTGAAGCTTTCTTT. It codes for CASSSTGIIYTEAFF.

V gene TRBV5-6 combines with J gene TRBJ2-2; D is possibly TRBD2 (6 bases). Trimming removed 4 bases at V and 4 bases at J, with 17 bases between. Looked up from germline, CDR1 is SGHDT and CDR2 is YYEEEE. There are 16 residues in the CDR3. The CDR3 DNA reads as TGTGCCAGCAGCCCTGGGGGGTACGTACGCACCGGGGAGCTGTTTTTT. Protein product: CASSPGGYVRTGELFF.